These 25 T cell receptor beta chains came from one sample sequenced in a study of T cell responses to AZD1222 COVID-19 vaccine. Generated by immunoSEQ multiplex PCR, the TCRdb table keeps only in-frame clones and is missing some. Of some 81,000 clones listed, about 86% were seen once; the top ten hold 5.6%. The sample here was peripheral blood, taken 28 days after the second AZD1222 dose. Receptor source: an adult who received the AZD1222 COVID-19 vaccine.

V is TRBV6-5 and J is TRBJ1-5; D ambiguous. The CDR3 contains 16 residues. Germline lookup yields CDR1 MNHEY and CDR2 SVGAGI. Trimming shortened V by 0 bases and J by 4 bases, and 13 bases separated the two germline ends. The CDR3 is CASSYSAPFGNQPQHF. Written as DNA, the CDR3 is TGTGCCAGCAGTTACTCTGCGCCTTTTGGGAATCAGCCCCAGCATTTT.

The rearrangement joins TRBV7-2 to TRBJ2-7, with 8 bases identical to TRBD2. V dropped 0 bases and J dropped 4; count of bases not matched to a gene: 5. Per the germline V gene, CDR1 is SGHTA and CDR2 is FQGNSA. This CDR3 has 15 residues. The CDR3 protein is CASSLAVAGMYEQYF. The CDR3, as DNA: TGTGCCAGCAGCTTAGCCGTAGCGGGGATGTACGAGCAGTACTTC.

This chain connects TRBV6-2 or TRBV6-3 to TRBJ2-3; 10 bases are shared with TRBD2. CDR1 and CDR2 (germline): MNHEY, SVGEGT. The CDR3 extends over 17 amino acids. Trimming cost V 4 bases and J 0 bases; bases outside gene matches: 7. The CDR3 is CASSWGSGGPSTDTQYF. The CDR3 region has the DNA TGTGCCAGCAGTTGGGGTAGCGGGGGGCCTAGCACAGATACGCAGTATTTT.

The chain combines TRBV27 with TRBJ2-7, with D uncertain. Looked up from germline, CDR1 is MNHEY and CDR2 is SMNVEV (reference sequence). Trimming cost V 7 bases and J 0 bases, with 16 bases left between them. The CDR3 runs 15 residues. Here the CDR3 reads CASTLRAESSYEQYF. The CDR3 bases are TGTGCCAGCACCCTAAGGGCTGAGAGCTCCTACGAGCAGTACTTC.

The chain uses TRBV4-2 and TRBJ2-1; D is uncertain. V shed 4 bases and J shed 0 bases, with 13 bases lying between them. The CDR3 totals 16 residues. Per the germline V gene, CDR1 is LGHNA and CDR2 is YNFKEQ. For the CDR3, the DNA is TGTGCCAGCAGCCGAGACGCGTCCTTCTCCTACAATGAGCAGTTCTTC. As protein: CASSRDASFSYNEQFF.

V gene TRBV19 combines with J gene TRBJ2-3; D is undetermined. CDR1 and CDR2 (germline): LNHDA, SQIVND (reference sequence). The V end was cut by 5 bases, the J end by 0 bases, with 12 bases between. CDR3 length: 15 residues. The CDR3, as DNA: TGTGCCAGTAGTCCCGGTTCATCTAGCACAGATACGCAGTATTTT. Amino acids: CASSPGSSSTDTQYF.

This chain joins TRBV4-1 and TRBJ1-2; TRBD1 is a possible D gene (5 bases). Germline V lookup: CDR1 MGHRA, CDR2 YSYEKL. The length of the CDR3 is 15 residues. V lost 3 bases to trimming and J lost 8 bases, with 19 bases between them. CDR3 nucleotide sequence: TGCGCCAGCAGCCAGTGGACAAGCCCTCGGGAAGGCTACACCTTC. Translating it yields CASSQWTSPREGYTF.

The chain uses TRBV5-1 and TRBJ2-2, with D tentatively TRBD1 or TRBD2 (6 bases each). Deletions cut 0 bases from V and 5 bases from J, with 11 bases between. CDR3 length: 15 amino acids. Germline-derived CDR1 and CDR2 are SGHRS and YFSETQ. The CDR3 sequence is CASSLVQGGTGELFF. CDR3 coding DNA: TGCGCCAGCAGCTTGGTACAGGGAGGTACCGGGGAGCTGTTTTTT.

The CDR3 loop is CASSETGPGPQHF. In DNA form, the CDR3 reads TGCGCCAGCAGCGAGACAGGGCCAGGGCCCCAGCATTTT. The chain has TRBV5-1 and TRBJ1-5; 7 bases agree with TRBD1. Germline lookup yields CDR1 SGHRS and CDR2 YFSETQ. Trimming removed 4 bases from V and 9 bases from J; junction bases left unmatched: 7. The CDR3 spans 13 residues.

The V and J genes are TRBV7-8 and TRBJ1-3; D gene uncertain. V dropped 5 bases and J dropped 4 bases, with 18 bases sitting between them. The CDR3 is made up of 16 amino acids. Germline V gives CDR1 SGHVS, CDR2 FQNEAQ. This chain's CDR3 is CASSPRVRAQGNTIYF. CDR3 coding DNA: TGTGCCAGCAGCCCCCGGGTAAGGGCGCAAGGAAACACCATATATTTT. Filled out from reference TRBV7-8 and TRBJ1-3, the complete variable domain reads GAGVSQSPRYKVAKRGQDVALRCDPISGHVSLFWYQQALGQGPEFLTYFQNEAQLDKSGLPSDRFFAERPEGSVSTLKIQRTQQEDSAVYLCASSPRVRAQGNTIYFGEGSWLTVV.

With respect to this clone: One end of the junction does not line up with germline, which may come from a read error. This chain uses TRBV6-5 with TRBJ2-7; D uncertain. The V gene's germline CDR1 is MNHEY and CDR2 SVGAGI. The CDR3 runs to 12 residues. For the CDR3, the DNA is TGTGCCAGTGCCTTCCCAACAGTTTTACTTGACTTC. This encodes CASAFPTVLLDF.

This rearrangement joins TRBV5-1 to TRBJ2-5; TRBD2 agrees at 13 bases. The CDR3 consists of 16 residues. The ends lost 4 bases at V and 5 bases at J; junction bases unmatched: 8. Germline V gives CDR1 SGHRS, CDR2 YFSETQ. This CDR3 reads CASSPLAGGPWETQYF. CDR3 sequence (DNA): TGCGCCAGCAGCCCACTAGCGGGAGGGCCTTGGGAGACCCAGTACTTC.

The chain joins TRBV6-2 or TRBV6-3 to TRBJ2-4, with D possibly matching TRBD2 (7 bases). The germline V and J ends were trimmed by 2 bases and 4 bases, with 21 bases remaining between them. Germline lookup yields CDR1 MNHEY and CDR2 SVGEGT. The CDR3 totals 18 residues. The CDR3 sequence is CASSYGGGQKITKNIQYF. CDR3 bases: TGTGCCAGCAGTTACGGGGGGGGGCAGAAAATAACAAAAAACATTCAGTACTTC.

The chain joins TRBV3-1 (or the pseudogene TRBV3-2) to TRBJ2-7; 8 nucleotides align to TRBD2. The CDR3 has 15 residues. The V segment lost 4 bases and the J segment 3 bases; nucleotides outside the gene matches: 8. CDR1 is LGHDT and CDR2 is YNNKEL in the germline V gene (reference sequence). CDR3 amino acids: CASSPRDLAGYEQYF. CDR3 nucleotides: TGTGCCAGCAGCCCGCGGGATCTAGCGGGCTACGAGCAGTACTTC.

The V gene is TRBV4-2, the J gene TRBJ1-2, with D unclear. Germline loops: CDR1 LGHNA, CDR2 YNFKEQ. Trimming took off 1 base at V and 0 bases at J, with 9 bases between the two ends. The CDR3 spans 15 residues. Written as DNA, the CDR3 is TGTGCCAGCAGCCAAGCCCTAAACCCTAACTATGGCTACACCTTC. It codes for CASSQALNPNYGYTF.

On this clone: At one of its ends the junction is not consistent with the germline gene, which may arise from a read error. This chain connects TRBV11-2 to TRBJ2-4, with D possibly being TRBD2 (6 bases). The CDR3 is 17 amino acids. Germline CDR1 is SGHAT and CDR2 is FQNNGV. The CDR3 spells CASSAAGTDVAINIQYF. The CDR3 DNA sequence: TGTGCCAGCAGCGCTGCCGGGACTGATGTTGCCATAAACATTCAGTACTTC.

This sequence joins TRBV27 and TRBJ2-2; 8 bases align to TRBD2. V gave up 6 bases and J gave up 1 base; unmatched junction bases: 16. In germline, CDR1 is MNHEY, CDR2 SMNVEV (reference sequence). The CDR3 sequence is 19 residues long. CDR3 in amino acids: CASSLRPPSLAENTGELFF. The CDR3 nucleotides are TGTGCCAGCAGCCTCAGGCCCCCTTCACTAGCGGAGAACACCGGGGAGCTGTTTTTT.

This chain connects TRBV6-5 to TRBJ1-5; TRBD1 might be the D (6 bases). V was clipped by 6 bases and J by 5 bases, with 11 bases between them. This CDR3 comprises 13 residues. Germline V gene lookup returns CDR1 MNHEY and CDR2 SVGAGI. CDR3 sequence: CASRKQGDQPQHF. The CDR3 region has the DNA TGTGCCAGCAGGAAACAGGGCGATCAGCCCCAGCATTTT.

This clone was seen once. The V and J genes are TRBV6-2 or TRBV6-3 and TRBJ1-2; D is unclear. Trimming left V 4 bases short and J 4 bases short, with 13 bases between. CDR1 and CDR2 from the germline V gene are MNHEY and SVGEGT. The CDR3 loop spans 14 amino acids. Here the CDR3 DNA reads TGTGCCAGCAGTTCGTTCGGTTTGGGCTATGGCTACACCTTC. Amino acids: CASSSFGLGYGYTF.

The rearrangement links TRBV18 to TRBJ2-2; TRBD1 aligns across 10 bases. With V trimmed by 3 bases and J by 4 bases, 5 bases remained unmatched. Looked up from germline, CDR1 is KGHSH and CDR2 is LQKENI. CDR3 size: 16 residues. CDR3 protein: CASSPPGTGVTGELFF. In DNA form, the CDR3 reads TGTGCCAGCTCACCCCCCGGGACAGGGGTCACCGGGGAGCTGTTTTTT.

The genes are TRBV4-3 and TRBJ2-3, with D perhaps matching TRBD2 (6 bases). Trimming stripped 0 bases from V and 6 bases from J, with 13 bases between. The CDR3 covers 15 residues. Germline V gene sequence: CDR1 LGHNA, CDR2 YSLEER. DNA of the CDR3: TGCGCCAGCAGCCAAGAAGACGGGAGTAGGGATACGCAGTATTTT. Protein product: CASSQEDGSRDTQYF.

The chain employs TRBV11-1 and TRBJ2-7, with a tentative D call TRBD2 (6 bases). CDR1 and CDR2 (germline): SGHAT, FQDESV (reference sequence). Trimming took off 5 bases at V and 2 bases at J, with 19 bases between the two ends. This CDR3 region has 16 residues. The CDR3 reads CASSDDGGFGAYEQYF. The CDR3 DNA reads TGTGCCAGCAGCGACGACGGAGGGTTCGGAGCCTACGAGCAGTACTTC.

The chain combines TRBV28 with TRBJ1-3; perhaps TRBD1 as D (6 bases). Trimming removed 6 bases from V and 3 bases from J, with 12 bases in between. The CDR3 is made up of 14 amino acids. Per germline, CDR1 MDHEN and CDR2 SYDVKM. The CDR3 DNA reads TGTGCCAGCAGCCTAAACAGGGTTGGAAACACCATATATTTT. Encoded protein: CASSLNRVGNTIYF.

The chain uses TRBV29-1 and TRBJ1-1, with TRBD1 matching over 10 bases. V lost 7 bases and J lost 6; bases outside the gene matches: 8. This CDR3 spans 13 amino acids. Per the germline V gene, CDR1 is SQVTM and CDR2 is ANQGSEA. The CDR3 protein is CSAQTGGLPEAFF. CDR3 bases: TGCAGCGCCCAGACAGGGGGCCTTCCTGAAGCTTTCTTT.

The CDR3 sequence: CAWSPRGNLYEQYF. CDR3 nucleotide sequence: TGTGCCTGGAGTCCCAGGGGCAACCTATACGAGCAGTACTTC. This chain joins TRBV30 and TRBJ2-7; D may be TRBD1 (6 bases). Trimming stripped 2 bases from V and 4 bases from J, with 15 bases between. CDR3 length: 14 residues. CDR1 GTSNPN and CDR2 SVGIG come from the germline V gene (reference sequence).